Many counts were recorded for the clone carrying this TCR beta chain. Researchers amplified the TCR beta CDR3 regions from RNA transcripts. HTBI primers were the set used in a first-round RT-PCR of the TCR CDR3. TCRdb re-analysed the multiplex PCR reads in MiXCR, keeping a single row per CDR3 protein. The sample has under 700,000 distinct CDR3 sequences; 16% are singletons. These data originate in a study of T cells in Graves' hyperthyroidism and ophthalmopathy. This CDR3 contains 13 residues. The V gene lost 6 bases and the J gene lost 4 bases, with 13 bases spanning the gap. From germline, CDR1 is LGHNA and CDR2 YSLEER.

This sequence joins TRBV4-3 and TRBJ2-7, with D perhaps being TRBD1 or TRBD2 (5 bases each). Sequencing was performed on blood. The receptor was derived from a woman under 30 with Graves' hyperthyroidism. Here the CDR3 reads CASSPGATYEQYF. The CDR3 DNA sequence: TGCGCCAGCAGTCCCGGGGCGACTTACGAGCAGTACTTC.